This T cell receptor (beta chain) appears in the sequencing data of a study of T cells after yellow fever vaccination. Study observations and caveats: A minor fraction of clonotypes spanned both CD4 and CD8 compartments. When the response was secondary, it was weaker but reached its peak faster, day 5 versus 15.

Remarks on this clonotype: Its antigen is as yet unknown.

TCRdb fed the 5' RACE reads into MiXCR, producing one record per CDR3 protein. Among almost 600,000 distinct CDR3 sequences, around an eighth were seen once, and the ten largest hold about 14%. The CDR3 runs to 15 residues. Trimming at V came to 4 bases and at J to 5 bases, leaving 8 bases not matched to a gene. The specimen comprised PBMCs, sampled on the day of the yellow fever booster vaccination. The clonotype comes from a man under 40 who received the YFV17D yellow fever vaccine. The V gene is TRBV12-3 or TRBV12-4, the J gene TRBJ1-1; 9 nucleotides agree with TRBD1. For the CDR3, the DNA is TGTGCCAGCAGTTCCGGGACAGGGTTCAATACTGAAGCTTTCTTT. Amino acid sequence: CASSSGTGFNTEAFF.